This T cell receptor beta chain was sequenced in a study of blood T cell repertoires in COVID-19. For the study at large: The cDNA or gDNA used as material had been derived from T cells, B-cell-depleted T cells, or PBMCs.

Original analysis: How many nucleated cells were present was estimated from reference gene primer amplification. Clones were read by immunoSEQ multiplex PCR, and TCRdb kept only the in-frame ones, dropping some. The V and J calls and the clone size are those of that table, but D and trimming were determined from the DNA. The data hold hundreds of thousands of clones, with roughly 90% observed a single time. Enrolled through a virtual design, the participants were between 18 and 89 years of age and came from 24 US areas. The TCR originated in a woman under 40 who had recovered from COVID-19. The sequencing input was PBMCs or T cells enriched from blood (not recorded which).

The CDR3 protein is CAWRQGGTALHF. CDR3 bases: TGTGCCTGGAGGCAGGGGGGAACGGCCCTCCACTTT. The chain couples TRBV30 to TRBJ1-6, with 7 nucleotides matching TRBD1. From germline, CDR1 is GTSNPN and CDR2 SVGIG (reference sequence). Trimming cost V 3 bases and J 14 bases; bases outside gene matches: 7. The CDR3 runs 12 residues.